Here is one T cell receptor (beta chain) with its context. It lacks a known antigen. The input lacks base qualities; no much larger clone sits a single base away. The data originate from a study of a mutant IDH1 vaccine in newly diagnosed glioma (dated by TCRdb to 2020 to 2023). A note on the overall study: In the chemotherapy-containing groups, vaccination started alongside temozolomide cycles, whereas in patients who had radiotherapy alone it started 4-6 weeks after radiotherapy. Prior to enrollment, standard therapy consisting of radiotherapy alone, temozolomide alone, or radiochemotherapy with temozolomide had been administered to patients, with the combination being received by most patients. Of the 32 patients who were treated, about 62% were male and approximately 40% were female, and the mean age was approximately 40 years. Peripheral blood was drawn at six visits: V03 (baseline), V05, V07, V10, V12 and V13. The week-35 safety follow-up was designated visit V12, and the week-47 end of study was designated visit V13. For exploratory analyses, about two dozen treated patients had longitudinal TCRB deep sequencing done wherever samples were available.

The time point label corresponds to: week 47, end of study. Each vaccine dose was 300 ug of a 20-mer mutant IDH1 peptide in Montanide, given subcutaneously with topical imiquimod. Patients were given eight vaccinations, in weeks 1, 3, 5, 7, 11, 15, 19 and 23, which matched visits V03 through V10. All donors had newly diagnosed IDH1-mutant astrocytomas of WHO grade 3 or 4 that showed loss of nuclear ATRX. The samples were drawn from NOA16, a multicentre, single-arm, open-label phase I trial in Germany that tested a mutant IDH1 peptide vaccine in humans for the first time. Genomic DNA for TCRB sequencing was extracted from EDTA blood using the DNeasy Blood and Tissue Kit. The germline V gene sets CDR1 to MNHEY and CDR2 to SVGAGI. The CDR3 numbers 14 residues from cysteine through phenylalanine. Here the CDR3 DNA is all that survives: 42 bases in frame from base 1. V loses 2 bases of germline sequence and J loses 1 base, and the interval between the two ends is 5 bases.

The library was generated by the immunoSEQ multiplex PCR assay. The hsTCRB Kit was used according to the manufacturer's protocol to amplify rearranged TCR beta chain sequences. Sequencing of TCRB libraries was carried out on an Illumina MiSeq. Processing in the source paper ran as follows. The proprietary platform of the kit vendor was used for demultiplexing, trimming and gene mapping. Imported from immuneACCESS, the table was reduced by TCRdb to in-frame sequences with V and J called. These copies leave out some clones; in studies compared against another copy, an unresolved V gene accounts for under half, and the cause of the remainder is not known. D and trimming come from the DNA, and the V and J calls and clone size come from that table. The sample table shows tens of thousands of clones, and roughly 75% are seen once. Around 5% of the sample is taken by the ten largest. What the authors observed across the whole study: Across multiple MHC alleles, vaccine-induced immune responses were seen in more than 90% of patients. Selection of PBMC samples for TCRB deep sequencing was based on availability. Pseudoprogression appeared unrelated to alterations in the top peripheral T cell clonotypes detected by TCRB sequencing. The authors noted that analyses of patient blood samples could not be reproduced because of sample limitations.

The sequence links TRBV6-5 to TRBJ2-2; tentative D gene TRBD1, with 5 bases matching. The material was PBMCs, obtained from a glioma patient whose treatment included an IDH1 peptide vaccine. This TCR came from a man between 50 and 59 years old with glioma. The sequence in DNA is TGTGCCAGCAGTTACAGGGGGAACACCGGGGAGCTGTTTTTT. Translation gives CASSYRGNTGELFF.